This TCR beta chain was obtained from a study of T-cell reconstitution after alpha-beta-depleted transplantation in children. Study observations and caveats: Reported findings indicate that, about two months after transplant, alpha-beta T cells came from several hundred expanded clones, which were derived from non-depleted graft cells. Surviving thymic progenitors and recipient T cells were the source of high TCRbeta diversity at day 60 in some patients. At one year after transplant, newly produced T cells mostly accounted for T-cell counts and diversity.

During its preparation, the TCRbeta library received unique molecular identifiers. TCRdb itself ran the PCR reads through MiXCR, one entry per CDR3 protein. The sample includes hundreds of thousands of distinct CDR3 sequences, 23% of them seen just once. Remarks on this clonotype: Antigen specificity is unknown.

This clonotype was sampled from a boy younger than two who had a stem cell transplant for acute myeloid leukemia, so the T cells may come from the graft donor. The material sequenced was PBMCs, mostly from graft donor cells, taken 360 days after TCRalphabeta/CD19-depleted stem cell transplant.

The CDR3 DNA sequence: TGTGCCAGCAGTTACTCGGCGAGCGGGGGGTACAATGAGCAGTTCTTC. Translating gives CASSYSASGGYNEQFF. The chain employs TRBV6-2 or TRBV6-3 and TRBJ2-1; 9 bases fit TRBD2. The length of the CDR3 is 16 residues. Trimming at V came to 0 bases and at J to 4 bases, leaving 4 bases not matched to a gene. Germline-derived CDR1 and CDR2 are MNHEY and SVGEGT.